These 20 T cell receptor beta chains came from one sample sequenced in a study of OX40 agonist ivuxolimab in advanced cancers. Libraries were prepared by immunoSEQ multiplex PCR; TCRdb keeps only in-frame clonotypes and omits some of them. The sample shows tens of thousands of clones, 82% of them seen only once. Sequencing was performed on CD4+ or CD8+ T cells sorted from blood, taken in a trial of the OX40 agonist ivuxolimab. The receptors shown here come from an adult with an advanced solid tumor such as melanoma, head and neck, liver or kidney cancer.

The genes are TRBV9 and TRBJ1-2, with a weak D call TRBD1 (5 bases). From germline, CDR1 is SGDLS and CDR2 YYNGEE. The CDR3 sequence is 13 residues long. With 4 bases removed from V and 4 bases from J, the gap between germline ends came to 11 bases. DNA for the CDR3: TGTGCCAGCAGCCTTACAGGCGGCTATGGCTACACCTTC. As protein: CASSLTGGYGYTF.

CDR3 sequence reads: CASSLQRVKQETQYF. CDR3 nucleotide sequence: TGTGCCAGCAGCCTACAAAGGGTCAAGCAAGAGACCCAGTACTTC. The rearrangement links TRBV28 to TRBJ2-5; D gene uncertain. The CDR3 has 15 amino acids. Trimming left V 6 bases short and J 2 bases short, with 16 bases between. Germline V CDR1 and CDR2: MDHEN, SYDVKM.

This chain links TRBV28 with TRBJ1-1, with 8 positions matching TRBD1. The CDR3 runs to 16 residues. Germline lookup yields CDR1 MDHEN and CDR2 SYDVKM. V was clipped by 6 bases and J by 7 bases; unmatched bases: 16. DNA of the CDR3: TGTGCCAGCAGCCCCCAACCAGGGGGCGACGAGGATGAAGCTTTCTTT. Its protein is CASSPQPGGDEDEAFF.

The V gene is TRBV19, the J gene TRBJ2-2; D gene unclear. The CDR3 consists of 14 residues. Between the trimmed V and J ends, which lost 6 bases and 3 bases, there was a span of 11 bases. Germline CDR1 reads LNHDA; CDR2 reads SQIVND (reference sequence). The CDR3: CASRIKPYTGELFF. CDR3 sequence (DNA): TGTGCCAGTAGAATAAAACCCTACACCGGGGAGCTGTTTTTT.

The rearrangement links TRBV7-8 to TRBJ2-3; no definite D call. Germline-derived CDR1 and CDR2 are SGHVS and FQNEAQ. The germline V and J ends were trimmed by 2 bases and 4 bases, with 7 bases remaining between them. This CDR3 has 13 residues. The CDR3 here is CASSLPAADTQYF. The DNA of the CDR3 is TGTGCCAGCAGCTTACCGGCGGCAGATACGCAGTATTTT.

This chain links TRBV18 with TRBJ1-6; the D gene is possibly TRBD1 (6 bases). Germline V lookup: CDR1 KGHSH, CDR2 LQKENI. The CDR3 runs 14 residues. V was shortened by 3 bases and J by 5 bases, with 8 bases between the two germline ends. The chain's CDR3 is CASSPGQNNSPLHF. CDR3 DNA: TGTGCCAGCTCACCCGGACAGAATAATTCACCCCTCCACTTT.

For the CDR3, the DNA is TGTGCCAGCTCACCACCGGGACTGTCACAAGAGACCCAGTACTTC. Its translation is CASSPPGLSQETQYF. This rearrangement joins TRBV18 to TRBJ2-5; D perhaps matches TRBD2 (6 bases). This CDR3 comprises 15 residues. The V gene lost 0 bases and the J gene lost 2 bases, with 10 bases spanning the gap. The germline gives CDR1 KGHSH, CDR2 LQKENI. Variable domain in full (rest from reference TRBV18 and TRBJ2-5): NAGVMQNPRHLVRRRGQEARLRCSPMKGHSHVYWYRQLPEEGLKFMVYLQKENIIDESGMPKERFSAEFPKEGPSILRIQQVVRGDSAAYFCASSPPGLSQETQYFGPGTRLLVL.

The gene calls are TRBV18 and TRBJ2-7; 11 bases line up with TRBD1. Losses at the gene ends were 6 bases for V and 6 bases for J; bases not matched to a gene: 7. The CDR3 has 14 residues. Germline CDR1 reads KGHSH; CDR2 reads LQKENI. The CDR3 loop reads CASSLGTGGSEQYF. Written as DNA, the CDR3 is TGTGCCAGCTCCCTGGGGACAGGGGGGTCCGAGCAGTACTTC.

This clone was found a few times. The chain is built from TRBV6-5 and TRBJ2-1; D gene ambiguous. V was shortened by 0 bases and J by 5 bases, with 11 bases between the two germline ends. CDR1 and CDR2 (germline): MNHEY, SVGAGI. This CDR3 has 15 amino acids. The CDR3 DNA sequence: TGTGCCAGCAGTTACTCGAGAAGATCCCACAATGAGCAGTTCTTC. Its translation: CASSYSRRSHNEQFF.

The V call is TRBV27, the J call TRBJ2-1; D may be TRBD1 (5 bases). Trimming took off 5 bases at V and 5 bases at J, with 19 bases between the two ends. Germline CDR1 MNHEY, CDR2 SMNVEV (reference sequence). The CDR3 loop spans 16 amino acids. Here the CDR3 reads CASSPLGRERDNEQFF. Written as DNA, the CDR3 is TGTGCCAGCAGTCCCCTGGGCAGGGAACGGGACAATGAGCAGTTCTTC.

The chain carries TRBV4-1 and TRBJ2-7; D unclear. V was trimmed by 0 bases and J by 4 bases, leaving 13 bases between them. This CDR3 region has 15 residues. Germline assignment: CDR1 MGHRA and CDR2 YSYEKL. CDR3 sequence: CASSQDVGPRYEQYF. In DNA, the CDR3 is TGCGCCAGCAGCCAAGATGTGGGTCCGCGGTACGAGCAGTACTTC.

The V call is TRBV7-2, the J call TRBJ2-1, with TRBD2 matching 7 bases. CDR3 length: 16 amino acids. Germline CDR1 reads SGHTA; CDR2 reads FQGNSA. The V and J ends lost 1 base and 2 bases, in that order; junction bases with no gene match: 5. CDR3 loop: CASSLVPREPYNEQFF. The CDR3, as DNA: TGTGCCAGCAGCTTAGTTCCGCGGGAGCCCTACAATGAGCAGTTCTTC.

The V call is TRBV15, the J call TRBJ2-1, with no clear D. The length of the CDR3 is 12 residues. The V and J ends lost 3 bases and 4 bases respectively, with 4 bases between them. Germline V CDR1 and CDR2: LNHNV, YYDKDF (reference sequence). This chain's CDR3 is CATSSGYNEQFF. As DNA, the CDR3 is TGTGCCACCAGCAGTGGTTACAATGAGCAGTTCTTC.

The genes are TRBV9 and TRBJ2-3; the match to TRBD2 covers 11 bases. Losses at the gene ends were 3 bases for V and 2 bases for J; bases not matched to a gene: 17. Germline V gives CDR1 SGDLS, CDR2 YYNGEE. This CDR3 comprises 20 residues. The CDR3: CASSARSRIAGGPITDTQYF. For the CDR3, the DNA is TGTGCCAGCAGCGCCAGATCTAGGATAGCGGGGGGGCCGATCACAGATACGCAGTATTTT. The entire variable domain, with the rest obtained from reference TRBV9 and TRBJ2-3, is as follows: DSGVTQTPKHLITATGQRVTLRCSPRSGDLSVYWYQQSLDQGLQFLIQYYNGEERAKGNILERFSAQQFPDLHSELNLSSLELGDSALYFCASSARSRIAGGPITDTQYFGPGTRLTVL.

V usage is TRBV27 and J usage is TRBJ2-2, with D perhaps TRBD1 or TRBD2 (5 bases each). The CDR3 is 13 amino acids. Germline values: CDR1 MNHEY, CDR2 SMNVEV (reference sequence). V was cut by 5 bases and J by 5 bases, with 9 bases left in between. The CDR3 DNA is TGTGCCAGCAGTATATGGGGGACCGGGGAGCTGTTTTTT. It encodes CASSIWGTGELFF.

The chain has TRBV10-1 and TRBJ2-3, with TRBD2 matching over 12 bases. CDR3 length: 18 amino acids. Germline V lookup: CDR1 WNHNN, CDR2 SYGVQD (reference sequence). V was clipped by 0 bases and J by 5 bases; unmatched bases: 9. CDR3 protein: CASSESGTSGPAGDTQYF. The CDR3 bases are TGCGCCAGCAGTGAGTCGGGGACTAGCGGGCCCGCAGGAGATACGCAGTATTTT.

Turning to this clone: In the same sample, other DNA sequences code for this CDR3. The chain is built from TRBV2 and TRBJ1-2; D unresolved. The CDR3 is 13 amino acids. V was pared by 3 bases and J by 7 bases, with 12 bases between. The germline V gene encodes CDR1 SNHLY and CDR2 FYNNEI. Here the CDR3 DNA reads TGTGCCAGCAGTGAGCAGGAGAAGGGTGGCTACACCTTC. Translation gives CASSEQEKGGYTF.

The chain combines TRBV27 with TRBJ2-7; D is perhaps TRBD1 (7 bases). This CDR3 contains 14 residues. CDR1 MNHEY and CDR2 SMNVEV come from the germline V gene (reference sequence). The V end was cut by 6 bases, the J end by 4 bases, with 16 bases between. The CDR3 here is CASRPGQGGYEQYF. CDR3 DNA: TGTGCCAGCAGACCAGGGCAGGGGGGTTACGAGCAGTACTTC.

The rearrangement uses TRBV21-1 and TRBJ1-5; the listed D gene, TRBD1, was not tested against the DNA. TRBV21-1 is flagged as a pseudogene. This CDR3 spans 13 amino acids. The CDR3 DNA is TGTGCCAGCAGAAGGCAGGGAAGTCAGCCCCAGCATTTT. This codes for CASRRQGSQPQHF.

The rearrangement joins TRBV2 to TRBJ2-1; TRBD2 matches 14 bases. Germline CDR1 reads SNHLY; CDR2 reads FYNNEI. The V and J ends lost 6 bases and 6 bases, in that order; junction bases with no gene match: 4. This CDR3 is built from 15 residues. This CDR3 reads CASRQGLAGVNEQFF. DNA of the CDR3: TGTGCCAGCAGACAGGGACTAGCGGGGGTCAATGAGCAGTTCTTC.